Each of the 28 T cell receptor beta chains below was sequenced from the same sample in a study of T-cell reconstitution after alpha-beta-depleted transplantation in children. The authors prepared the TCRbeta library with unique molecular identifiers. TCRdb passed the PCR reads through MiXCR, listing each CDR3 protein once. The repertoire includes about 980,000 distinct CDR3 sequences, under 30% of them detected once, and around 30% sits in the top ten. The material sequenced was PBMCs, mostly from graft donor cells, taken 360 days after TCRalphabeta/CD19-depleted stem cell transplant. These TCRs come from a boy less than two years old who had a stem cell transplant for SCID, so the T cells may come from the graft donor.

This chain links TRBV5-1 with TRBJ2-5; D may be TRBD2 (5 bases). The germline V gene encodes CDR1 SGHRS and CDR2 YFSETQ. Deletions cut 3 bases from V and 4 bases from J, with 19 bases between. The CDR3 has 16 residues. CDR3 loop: CASSWGHVEGAETQYF. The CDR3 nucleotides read TGCGCCAGCAGCTGGGGTCATGTTGAGGGTGCAGAGACCCAGTACTTC.

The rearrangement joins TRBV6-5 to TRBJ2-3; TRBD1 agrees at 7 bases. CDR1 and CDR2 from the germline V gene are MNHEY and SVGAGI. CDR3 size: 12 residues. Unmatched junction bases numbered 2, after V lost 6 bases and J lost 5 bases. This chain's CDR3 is CASRSGGDTQYF. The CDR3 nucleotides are TGTGCCAGCAGGTCAGGGGGAGATACGCAGTATTTT.

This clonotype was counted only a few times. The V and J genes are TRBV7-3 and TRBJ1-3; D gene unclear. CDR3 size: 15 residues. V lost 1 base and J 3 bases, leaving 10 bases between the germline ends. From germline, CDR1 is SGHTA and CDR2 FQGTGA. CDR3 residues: CASSLMGGIGNTIYF. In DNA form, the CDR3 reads TGTGCCAGCAGCTTAATGGGAGGAATTGGAAACACCATATATTTT.

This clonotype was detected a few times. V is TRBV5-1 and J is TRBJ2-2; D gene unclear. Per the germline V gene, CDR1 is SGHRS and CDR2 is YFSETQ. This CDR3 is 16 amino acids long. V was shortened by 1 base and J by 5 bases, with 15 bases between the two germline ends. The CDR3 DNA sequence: TGCGCCAGCAGCTTGTTAACACCCCTGGTGACCGGGGAGCTGTTTTTT. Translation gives CASSLLTPLVTGELFF.

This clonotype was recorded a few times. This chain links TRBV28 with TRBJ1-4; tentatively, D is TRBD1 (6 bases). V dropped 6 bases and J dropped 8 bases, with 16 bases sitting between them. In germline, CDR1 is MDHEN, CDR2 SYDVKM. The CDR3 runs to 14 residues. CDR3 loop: CASRPTGREEKLFF. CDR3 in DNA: TGTGCCAGCAGACCTACAGGGCGAGAGGAAAAACTGTTTTTT. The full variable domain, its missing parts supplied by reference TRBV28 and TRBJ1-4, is DVKVTQSSRYLVKRTGEKVFLECVQDMDHENMFWYRQDPGLGLRLIYFSYDVKMKEKGDIPEGYSVSREKKERFSLILESASTNQTSMYLCASRPTGREEKLFFGSGTQLSVL.

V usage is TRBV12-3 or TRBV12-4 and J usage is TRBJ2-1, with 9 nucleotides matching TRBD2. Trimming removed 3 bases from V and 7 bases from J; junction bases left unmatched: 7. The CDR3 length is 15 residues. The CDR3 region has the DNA TGTGCCAGCAGTTTCGGCGGGGGGGCGTGGAATGAGCAGTTCTTC. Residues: CASSFGGGAWNEQFF.

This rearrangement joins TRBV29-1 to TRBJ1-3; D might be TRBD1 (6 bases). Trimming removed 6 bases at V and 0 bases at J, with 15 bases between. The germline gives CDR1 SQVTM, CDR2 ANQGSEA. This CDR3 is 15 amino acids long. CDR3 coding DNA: TGCAGCGTCGCCGGGACACCTGCCTCTGGAAACACCATATATTTT. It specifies CSVAGTPASGNTIYF.

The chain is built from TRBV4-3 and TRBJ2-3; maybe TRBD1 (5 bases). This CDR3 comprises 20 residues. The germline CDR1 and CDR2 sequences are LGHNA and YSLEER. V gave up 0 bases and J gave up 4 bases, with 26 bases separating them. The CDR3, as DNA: TGCGCCAGCAGCCAAGAGATTTTGGACCAGGGTAGTATCTACGCAGATACGCAGTATTTT. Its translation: CASSQEILDQGSIYADTQYF.

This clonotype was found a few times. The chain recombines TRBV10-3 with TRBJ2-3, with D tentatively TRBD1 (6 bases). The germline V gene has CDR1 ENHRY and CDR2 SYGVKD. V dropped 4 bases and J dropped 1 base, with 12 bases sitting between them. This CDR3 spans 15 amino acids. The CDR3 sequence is CAISGGTSRTDTQYF. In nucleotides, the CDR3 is TGTGCCATCAGTGGAGGGACATCTCGCACAGATACGCAGTATTTT.

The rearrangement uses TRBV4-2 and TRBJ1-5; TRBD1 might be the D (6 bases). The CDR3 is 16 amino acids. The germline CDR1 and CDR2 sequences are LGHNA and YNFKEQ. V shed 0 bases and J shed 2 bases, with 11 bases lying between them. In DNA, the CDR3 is TGTGCCAGCAGCCAAGACGCCGGGGGCGGCAATCAGCCCCAGCATTTT. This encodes CASSQDAGGGNQPQHF.

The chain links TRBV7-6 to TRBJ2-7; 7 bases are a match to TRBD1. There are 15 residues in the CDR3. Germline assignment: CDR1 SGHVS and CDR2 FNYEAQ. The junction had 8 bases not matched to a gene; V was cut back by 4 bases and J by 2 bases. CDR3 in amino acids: CASSSIDRETYEQYF. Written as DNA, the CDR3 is TGTGCCAGCAGCTCCATCGACAGGGAGACCTACGAGCAGTACTTC. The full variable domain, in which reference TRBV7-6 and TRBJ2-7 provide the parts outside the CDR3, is GAGVSQSPRYKVTKRGQDVALRCDPISGHVSLYWYRQALGQGPEFLTYFNYEAQQDKSGLPNDRFSAERPEGSISTLTIQRTEQRDSAMYRCASSSIDRETYEQYFGPGTRLTVT.

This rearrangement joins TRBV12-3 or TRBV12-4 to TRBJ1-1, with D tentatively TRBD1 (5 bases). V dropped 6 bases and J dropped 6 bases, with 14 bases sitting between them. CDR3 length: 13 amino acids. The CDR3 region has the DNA TGTGCCAGCAGCCCTATGGGACGTCCTGAAGCTTTCTTT. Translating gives CASSPMGRPEAFF.

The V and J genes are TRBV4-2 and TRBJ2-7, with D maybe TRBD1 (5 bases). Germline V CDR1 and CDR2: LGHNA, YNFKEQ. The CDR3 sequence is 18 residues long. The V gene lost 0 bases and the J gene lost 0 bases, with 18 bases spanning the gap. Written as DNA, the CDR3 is TGTGCCAGCAGCCAAGAGGGAATAGGCAGGGTATTCTCCTACGAGCAGTACTTC. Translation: CASSQEGIGRVFSYEQYF.

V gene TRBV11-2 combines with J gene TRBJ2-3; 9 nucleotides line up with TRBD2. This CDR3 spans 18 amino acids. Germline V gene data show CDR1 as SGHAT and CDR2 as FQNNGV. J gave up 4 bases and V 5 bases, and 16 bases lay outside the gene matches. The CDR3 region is CASSPPRGGAPSADTQYF. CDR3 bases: TGTGCCAGCAGCCCCCCTCGCGGGGGGGCCCCTTCCGCAGATACGCAGTATTTT.

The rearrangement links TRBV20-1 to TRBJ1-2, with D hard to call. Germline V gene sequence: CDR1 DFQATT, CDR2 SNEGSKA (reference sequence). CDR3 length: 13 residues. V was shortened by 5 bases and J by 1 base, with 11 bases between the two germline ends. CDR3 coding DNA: TGCAGTGCTCGCCCGACGCATAACTATGGCTACACCTTC. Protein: CSARPTHNYGYTF.

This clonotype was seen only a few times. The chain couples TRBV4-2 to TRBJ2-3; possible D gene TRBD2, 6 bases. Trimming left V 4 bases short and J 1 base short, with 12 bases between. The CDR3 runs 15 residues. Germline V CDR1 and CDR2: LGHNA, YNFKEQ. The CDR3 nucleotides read TGTGCCAGCAGCCTCCAGGAGGGTCGCACAGATACGCAGTATTTT. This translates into CASSLQEGRTDTQYF.

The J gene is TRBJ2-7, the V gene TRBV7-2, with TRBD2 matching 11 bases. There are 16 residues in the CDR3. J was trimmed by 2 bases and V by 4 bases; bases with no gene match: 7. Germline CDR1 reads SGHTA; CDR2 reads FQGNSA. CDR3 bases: TGTGCCAGCAGCTCCATGGGACTAGCGGATCCCTACGAGCAGTACTTC. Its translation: CASSSMGLADPYEQYF.

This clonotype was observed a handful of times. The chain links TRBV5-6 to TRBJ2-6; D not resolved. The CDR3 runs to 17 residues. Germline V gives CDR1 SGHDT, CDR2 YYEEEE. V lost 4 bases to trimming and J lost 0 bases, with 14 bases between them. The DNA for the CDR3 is TGTGCCAGCAGCCACCTTGGACGGCTCTCTGGGGCCAACGTCCTGACTTTC. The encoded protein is CASSHLGRLSGANVLTF.

CDR3 bases: TGTGCCAGCAGTTTAGTGCGGACAGACAGATACGAGCAGTACTTC. Translation gives CASSLVRTDRYEQYF. This chain connects TRBV27 to TRBJ2-7; D perhaps matches TRBD1 (6 bases). In germline, CDR1 is MNHEY, CDR2 SMNVEV (reference sequence). V was shortened by 2 bases and J by 4 bases, with 15 bases between the two germline ends. This CDR3 is 15 amino acids long.

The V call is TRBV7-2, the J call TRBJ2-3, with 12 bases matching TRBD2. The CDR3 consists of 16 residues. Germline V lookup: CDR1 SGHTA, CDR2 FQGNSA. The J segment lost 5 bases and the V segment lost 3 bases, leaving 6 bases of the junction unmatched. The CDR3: CASSLGWGLAGDTQYF. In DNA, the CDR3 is TGTGCCAGCAGCTTGGGATGGGGACTAGCGGGAGATACGCAGTATTTT.

CDR3 bases: TGCGCCAGCAGCACCCAACCGGGACAGGGAGCAGATACGCAGTATTTT. It codes for CASSTQPGQGADTQYF. The J gene is TRBJ2-3, the V gene TRBV5-1; 9 bases match TRBD1. CDR3 length equals 16 residues. CDR1 is SGHRS, CDR2 YFSETQ, per germline. Trimming cost V 4 bases and J 4 bases; bases outside gene matches: 10.

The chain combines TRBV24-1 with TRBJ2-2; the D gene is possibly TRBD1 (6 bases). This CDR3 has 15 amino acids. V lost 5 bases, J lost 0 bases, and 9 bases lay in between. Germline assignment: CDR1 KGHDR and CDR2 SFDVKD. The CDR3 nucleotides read TGTGCCACCAGTGTGGACAGCCCGAACACCGGGGAGCTGTTTTTT. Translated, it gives CATSVDSPNTGELFF.

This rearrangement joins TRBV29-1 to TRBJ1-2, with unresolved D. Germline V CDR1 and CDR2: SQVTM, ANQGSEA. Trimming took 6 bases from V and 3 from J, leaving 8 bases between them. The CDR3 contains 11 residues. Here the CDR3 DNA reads TGCAGCGTAAATATTCACTATGGCTACACCTTC. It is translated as CSVNIHYGYTF. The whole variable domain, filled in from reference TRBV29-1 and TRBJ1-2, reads SAVISQKPSRDICQRGTSLTIQCQVDSQVTMMFWYRQQPGQSLTLIATANQGSEATYESGFVIDKFPISRPNLTFSTLTVSNMSPEDSSIYLCSVNIHYGYTFGSGTRLTVV.

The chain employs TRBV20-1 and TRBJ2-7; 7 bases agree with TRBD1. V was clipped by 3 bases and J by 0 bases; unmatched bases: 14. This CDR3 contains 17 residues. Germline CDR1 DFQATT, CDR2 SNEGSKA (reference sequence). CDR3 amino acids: CSARPPGGTVSSYEQYF. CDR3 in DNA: TGCAGTGCTAGGCCCCCAGGGGGAACCGTCAGCTCCTACGAGCAGTACTTC.

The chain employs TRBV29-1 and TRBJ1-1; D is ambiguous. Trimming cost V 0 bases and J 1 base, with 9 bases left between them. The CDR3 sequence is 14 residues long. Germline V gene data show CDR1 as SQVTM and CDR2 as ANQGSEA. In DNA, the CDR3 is TGCAGCGTTGAAGAACTGATTTCGAACACTGAAGCTTTCTTT. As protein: CSVEELISNTEAFF. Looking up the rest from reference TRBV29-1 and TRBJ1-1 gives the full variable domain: SAVISQKPSRDICQRGTSLTIQCQVDSQVTMMFWYRQQPGQSLTLIATANQGSEATYESGFVIDKFPISRPNLTFSTLTVSNMSPEDSSIYLCSVEELISNTEAFFGQGTRLTVV.

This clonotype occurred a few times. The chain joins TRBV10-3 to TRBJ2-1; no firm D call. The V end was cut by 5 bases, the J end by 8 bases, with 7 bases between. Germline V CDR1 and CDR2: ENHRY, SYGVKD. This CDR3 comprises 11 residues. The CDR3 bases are TGTGCCATCAGTTCCCTGGATGAGCAGTTCTTC. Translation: CAISSLDEQFF.

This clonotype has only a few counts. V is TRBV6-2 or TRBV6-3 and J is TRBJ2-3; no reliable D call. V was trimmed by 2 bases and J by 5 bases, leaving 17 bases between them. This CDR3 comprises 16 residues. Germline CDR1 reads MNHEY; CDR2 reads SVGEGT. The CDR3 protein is CASSYPTAEQEDTQYF. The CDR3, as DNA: TGTGCCAGCAGTTACCCCACCGCGGAGCAAGAAGATACGCAGTATTTT.

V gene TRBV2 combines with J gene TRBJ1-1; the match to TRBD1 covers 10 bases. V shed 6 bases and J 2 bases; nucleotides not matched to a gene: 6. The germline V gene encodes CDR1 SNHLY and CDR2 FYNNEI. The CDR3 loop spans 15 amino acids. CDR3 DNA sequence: TGTGCCAGCAGGAGGACAGGGGGAGGAAACACTGAAGCTTTCTTT. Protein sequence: CASRRTGGGNTEAFF.